The 19 T cell receptor beta chains presented below share a single source sample, sequenced in a study of cytomegalovirus exposure and HLA in healthy donors. 13 Jbeta primers and 60 Vbeta primers were used for the PCR. Generated by immunoSEQ multiplex PCR, the TCRdb table keeps only in-frame clones and is missing some. The sample lists about 150,000 clones, roughly 80% occurring once. The sequenced sample was PBMCs. These receptors originate from a woman aged 40-49 years in good health and CMV-seronegative.

J is TRBJ2-3 and V is TRBV10-1, with no clear D. The CDR3 sequence is 12 residues long. CDR1 and CDR2 from the germline V gene are WNHNN and SYGVQD (reference sequence). The V and J ends lost 5 bases and 0 bases respectively, with 3 bases between them. The CDR3 protein is CASSPSTDTQYF. In nucleotides, the CDR3 is TGCGCCAGCAGTCCAAGCACAGATACGCAGTATTTT.

The chain links TRBV19 to TRBJ1-1; TRBD1 aligns across 7 bases. The CDR3 contains 17 residues. V was pared by 7 bases and J by 0 bases, with 14 bases of the junction left unmatched. CDR1 and CDR2 (germline): LNHDA, SQIVND (reference sequence). CDR3 bases: TGTGCCAGTAATCCGACAGGGATGGGGTACGTGAACACTGAAGCTTTCTTT. Protein product: CASNPTGMGYVNTEAFF.

The chain recombines TRBV6-6 with TRBJ2-7; D is uncertain. The germline V gene encodes CDR1 MNHNY and CDR2 SVGAGI (reference sequence). V was clipped by 2 bases and J by 7 bases, with 9 bases between them. This CDR3 has 12 residues. CDR3 residues: CASSYPTLEQYF. CDR3 nucleotide sequence: TGTGCCAGCAGTTACCCCACTTTAGAGCAGTACTTC.

This chain joins TRBV5-6 and TRBJ1-2; 7 bases are shared with TRBD1. Trimming cost V 0 bases and J 7 bases; bases outside gene matches: 12. The germline V gene has CDR1 SGHDT and CDR2 YYEEEE. CDR3 length equals 16 residues. Here the CDR3 reads CASSLGISQGVIGYTF. The CDR3 DNA reads as TGTGCCAGCAGCTTGGGTATTAGCCAGGGGGTTATTGGCTACACCTTC.

This chain connects TRBV19 to TRBJ2-2, with 10 bases aligning to TRBD2. This CDR3 has 16 amino acids. From germline, CDR1 is LNHDA and CDR2 SQIVND (reference sequence). The J segment lost 2 bases and the V segment lost 5 bases, leaving 5 bases of the junction unmatched. CDR3 in DNA: TGTGCCAGTAGTCCCCGGACTAGCGGAAACACCGGGGAGCTGTTTTTT. Protein: CASSPRTSGNTGELFF.

The chain carries TRBV6-1 and TRBJ1-4, with D tentatively TRBD1 (5 bases). The CDR3 length is 15 residues. In germline, CDR1 is MNHNS, CDR2 SASEGT. The ends were cut back, 1 base at V and 12 bases at J, with 18 bases in the middle. This CDR3 reads CASSEVGDSVDELFF. CDR3 nucleotide sequence: TGTGCCAGCAGTGAAGTCGGGGACTCGGTTGATGAACTGTTTTTT.

The V and J genes are TRBV28 and TRBJ1-1; TRBD1 agrees at 8 bases. CDR1 is MDHEN and CDR2 is SYDVKM in the germline V gene. V was pared by 5 bases and J by 0 bases, with 11 bases of the junction left unmatched. This CDR3 has 17 residues. DNA of the CDR3: TGTGCCAGCAGTGACAGGGGCAGGGGTTGGGTGAACACTGAAGCTTTCTTT. It translates to CASSDRGRGWVNTEAFF.

The gene calls are TRBV7-2 and TRBJ2-7; 9 bases fit TRBD1. V shed 5 bases, J shed 9 bases, and the junction held 14 bases outside the gene matches. The CDR3 runs to 15 residues. Germline lookup yields CDR1 SGHTA and CDR2 FQGNSA. The CDR3 protein is CASSPTPGQGPTQYF. The DNA for the CDR3 is TGTGCCAGCAGCCCCACTCCAGGACAGGGGCCAACGCAGTACTTC.

The rearrangement joins TRBV5-1 to TRBJ1-5; D possibly corresponds to TRBD1 (5 bases). V was shortened by 8 bases and J by 6 bases, with 15 bases between the two germline ends. Germline V gene data show CDR1 as SGHRS and CDR2 as YFSETQ. The CDR3 spans 13 residues. The CDR3 DNA sequence: TGCGCCAGTTCAGACAGTGCAGGTCAGCCCCAGCATTTT. Its protein is CASSDSAGQPQHF.

The chain couples TRBV19 to TRBJ1-2; a weak D match, TRBD1 (6 bases). The CDR3 spans 13 residues. The V and J ends lost 1 base and 8 bases respectively, with 11 bases between them. Looked up from germline, CDR1 is LNHDA and CDR2 is SQIVND (reference sequence). The CDR3 loop is CASSIVTGNGYTF. CDR3 in DNA: TGTGCCAGTAGTATAGTAACAGGGAACGGCTACACCTTC. The variable domain in full, with the rest retrieved from reference TRBV19 and TRBJ1-2, is DGGITQSPKYLFRKEGQNVTLSCEQNLNHDAMYWYRQDPGQGLRLIYYSQIVNDFQKGDIAEGYSVSREKKESFPLTVTSAQKNPTAFYLCASSIVTGNGYTFGSGTRLTVV.

V usage is TRBV28 and J usage is TRBJ1-1, with D perhaps TRBD1 (5 bases). V lost 6 bases to trimming and J lost 1 base, with 9 bases between them. There are 13 residues in the CDR3. Germline V gene lookup returns CDR1 MDHEN and CDR2 SYDVKM. In DNA, the CDR3 is TGTGCCAGCAGGATACAGGAGAACACTGAAGCTTTCTTT. This translates into CASRIQENTEAFF. Together with reference TRBV28 and TRBJ1-1, the CDR3 gives the full variable domain: DVKVTQSSRYLVKRTGEKVFLECVQDMDHENMFWYRQDPGLGLRLIYFSYDVKMKEKGDIPEGYSVSREKKERFSLILESASTNQTSMYLCASRIQENTEAFFGQGTRLTVV.

This sequence joins TRBV10-2 and TRBJ2-1; 9 positions match TRBD1. The CDR3 is made up of 15 amino acids. V gave up 7 bases and J gave up 2 bases; unmatched junction bases: 6. CDR1 WSHSY and CDR2 SAAADI come from the germline V gene. This CDR3 reads CASTPTGGAYNEQFF. The CDR3 coding sequence is TGCGCCAGCACCCCGACAGGGGGGGCCTACAATGAGCAGTTCTTC.

For the CDR3, the DNA is TGTGCCAGCAGCTTCCTAGCGGCGCCAGGCGAGCAGTACTTC. This translates into CASSFLAAPGEQYF. The rearrangement joins TRBV5-8 to TRBJ2-7; 7 bases align to TRBD2. With V trimmed by 2 bases and J by 6 bases, 8 bases remained unmatched. The CDR3 length is 14 residues. Germline V gene lookup returns CDR1 SGHTS and CDR2 YDEGEE.

V gene TRBV5-4 combines with J gene TRBJ2-7; weak D call: TRBD2 (6 bases). The germline CDR1 and CDR2 sequences are SGHNT and YYREEE (reference sequence). This CDR3 is built from 14 residues. Deletions cut 4 bases from V and 2 bases from J, with 13 bases between. As DNA, the CDR3 is TGTGCCAGCAGCCGGGGGACCCTCACCTACGAGCAGTACTTC. It is translated as CASSRGTLTYEQYF.

V usage is TRBV6-1 and J usage is TRBJ2-3, with 9 positions matching TRBD2. The CDR3 consists of 14 residues. Germline CDR1 and CDR2: MNHNS and SASEGT. The ends lost 5 bases at V and 3 bases at J; junction bases unmatched: 3. CDR3 bases: TGTGCCAGCAGTCTGCGGGGGGGAACAGATACGCAGTATTTT. It codes for CASSLRGGTDTQYF.

The rearrangement joins TRBV28 to TRBJ2-7; 8 positions match TRBD2. CDR3 length: 16 residues. With V trimmed by 4 bases and J by 5 bases, 13 bases remained unmatched. The V gene's germline CDR1 is MDHEN and CDR2 SYDVKM. The CDR3, as DNA: TGTGCCAGCAGTTCCCCTAGTTCGAGCGGGGGAAACGAGCAGTACTTC. Amino acid sequence: CASSSPSSSGGNEQYF.

The chain links TRBV5-1 to TRBJ2-7; D perhaps matches TRBD2 (6 bases). Trimming shortened V by 4 bases and J by 0 bases, and 11 bases separated the two germline ends. The CDR3 totals 14 residues. Germline V gene sequence: CDR1 SGHRS, CDR2 YFSETQ. The CDR3 DNA is TGCGCCAGCAGCGCGGGGACGGCCTCCTACGAGCAGTACTTC. Translating it yields CASSAGTASYEQYF.

The chain combines TRBV2 with TRBJ1-2; weak D call: TRBD1 (5 bases). CDR1 is SNHLY, CDR2 FYNNEI, per germline. This CDR3 is 10 amino acids long. V was trimmed by 6 bases and J by 8 bases, leaving 7 bases between them. The CDR3 coding sequence is TGTGCCAGCAGAGGGGTCGGCTACACCTTC. This gives the protein CASRGVGYTF. The whole variable domain, filled in from reference TRBV2 and TRBJ1-2, reads EPEVTQTPSHQVTQMGQEVILRCVPISNHLYFYWYRQILGQKVEFLVSFYNNEISEKSEIFDDQFSVERPDGSNFTLKIRSTKLEDSAMYFCASRGVGYTFGSGTRLTVV.

The sample holds a few counts of this clone. The chain recombines TRBV15 with TRBJ2-7, with TRBD2 matching 9 bases. The germline V gene has CDR1 LNHNV and CDR2 YYDKDF (reference sequence). CDR3 size: 15 residues. J was trimmed by 0 bases and V by 8 bases; bases with no gene match: 8. The CDR3 DNA is TGTGCCACCGGGGAACGAGCGGGGGGCTCCTACGAGCAGTACTTC. It translates to CATGERAGGSYEQYF.